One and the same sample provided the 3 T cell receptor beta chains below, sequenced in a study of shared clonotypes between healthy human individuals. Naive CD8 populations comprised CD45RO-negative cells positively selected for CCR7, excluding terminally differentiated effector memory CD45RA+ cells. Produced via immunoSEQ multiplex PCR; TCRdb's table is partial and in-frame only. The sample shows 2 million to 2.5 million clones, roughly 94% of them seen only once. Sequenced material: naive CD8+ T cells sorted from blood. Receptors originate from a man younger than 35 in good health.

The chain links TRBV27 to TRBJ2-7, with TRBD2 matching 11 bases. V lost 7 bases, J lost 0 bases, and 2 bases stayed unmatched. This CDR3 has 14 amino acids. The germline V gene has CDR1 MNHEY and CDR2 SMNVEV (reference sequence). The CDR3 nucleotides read TGTGCCAGCATGGGACTAGCGGCCTCCTACGAGCAGTACTTC. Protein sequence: CASMGLAASYEQYF.

In DNA, the CDR3 is TGTGCCAGCAGGACAGAGAGCGGCACAGATACGCAGTATTTT. This encodes CASRTESGTDTQYF. The V gene is TRBV27, the J gene TRBJ2-3, with D possibly matching TRBD1 (5 bases). This CDR3 is 14 amino acids long. Germline V gene data show CDR1 as MNHEY and CDR2 as SMNVEV (reference sequence). The germline V and J ends were trimmed by 6 bases and 1 base, with 11 bases remaining between them.

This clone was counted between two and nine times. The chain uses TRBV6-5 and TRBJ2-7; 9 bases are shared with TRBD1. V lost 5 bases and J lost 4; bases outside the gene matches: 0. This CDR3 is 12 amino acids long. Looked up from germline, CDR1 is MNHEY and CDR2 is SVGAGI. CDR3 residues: CASSGQGYEQYF. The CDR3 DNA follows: TGTGCCAGCAGTGGACAGGGGTACGAGCAGTACTTC.